Below, 10 T cell receptor beta chains from the same sample are listed, as sequenced in a study of monozygotic twins with inflammatory bowel disease. TCRdb reanalyzed the 5' RACE reads and collapses them to one entry per CDR3 protein, without DNA. The sample table sets out over 110,000 distinct CDR3 sequences. The sample taken for sequencing was blood. These receptor sequences come from a human donor with ulcerative colitis or Crohn's disease, or a healthy co-twin of an affected twin (not recorded which).

The chain employs TRBV6-1 and TRBJ2-7; the TRBD2 assignment by TCRdb is unverifiable without DNA. CDR1 and CDR2 (germline): MNHNS, SASEGT. The CDR3 totals 14 residues. Here the CDR3 reads CASRAIPQPYEQYF.

The chain joins TRBV7-2 to TRBJ2-5; TCRdb's assignment of TRBD1 cannot be checked, as there is no DNA. CDR1 SGHTA and CDR2 FQGNSA come from the germline V gene. There are 15 residues in the CDR3. CDR3: CASSLRGRVQETQYF. Drawing the rest from reference TRBV7-2 and TRBJ2-5, the complete variable domain is GAGVSQSPSNKVTEKGKDVELRCDPISGHTALYWYRQSLGQGLEFLIYFQGNSAPDKSGLPSDRFSAERTGGSVSTLTIQRTQQEDSAVYLCASSLRGRVQETQYFGPGTRLLVL.

The J gene is TRBJ1-5, the V gene TRBV29-1; the TRBD1 assignment by TCRdb is unverifiable without DNA. The germline V gene has CDR1 SQVTM and CDR2 ANQGSEA. The CDR3 totals 14 residues. CDR3 protein: CSAWTGHSNQPQHF.

The chain carries TRBV9 and TRBJ1-6. The CDR3 has 14 residues. Germline CDR1 reads SGDLS; CDR2 reads YYNGEE. The CDR3 sequence: CASSVLAEPETLHF.

This chain joins TRBV18 and TRBJ1-6; lacking DNA, the TRBD1 call made by TCRdb goes unchecked. CDR3 size: 16 residues. Germline assignment: CDR1 KGHSH and CDR2 LQKENI. The CDR3: CASSREYRGSNSPLHF. The variable domain in full, completed from reference TRBV18 and TRBJ1-6, reads NAGVMQNPRHLVRRRGQEARLRCSPMKGHSHVYWYRQLPEEGLKFMVYLQKENIIDESGMPKERFSAEFPKEGPSILRIQQVVRGDSAAYFCASSREYRGSNSPLHFGNGTRLTVT.

The chain has TRBV6-5 and TRBJ2-7; absent DNA, TCRdb's TRBD1 call cannot be checked. Germline assignment: CDR1 MNHEY and CDR2 SVGAGI. CDR3 length: 16 amino acids. The chain's CDR3 is CASSYSISSDSYEQYF.

The chain couples TRBV5-1 to TRBJ2-2; TCRdb's D call of TRBD1 is untestable without DNA. Germline-derived CDR1 and CDR2 are SGHRS and YFSETQ. The CDR3 totals 16 residues. Here the CDR3 reads CASSPDRRGPGGELFF.

The chain links TRBV24-1 to TRBJ2-1; TCRdb lists TRBD1, though no DNA is available to test this call. Germline V gene data show CDR1 as KGHDR and CDR2 as SFDVKD. This CDR3 region has 17 residues. The CDR3 reads CATSDPATGQSYNEQFF.

V usage is TRBV27 and J usage is TRBJ2-1; TCRdb proposes TRBD2, but this gene call is untestable without DNA. Germline V lookup: CDR1 MNHEY, CDR2 SMNVEV (reference sequence). The CDR3 totals 13 residues. This CDR3 is CASSLSRRNEQFF.

V is TRBV7-2 and J is TRBJ1-2. CDR1 is SGHTA, CDR2 FQGNSA, per germline. The CDR3 consists of 12 residues. This CDR3 reads CASSLDLYGYTF.